These 19 T cell receptor beta chains were sequenced from one sample in a study of cytotoxic CD8 clonotypes in ibrutinib-treated CLL. Some clones are missing from TCRdb's copy, which holds only in-frame ones; the method was immunoSEQ multiplex PCR. The sample records around 130,000 clones, 80% to 85% being singletons. Source: PBMCs, taken after 24 months of ibrutinib treatment. The receptors stem from a human donor with chronic lymphocytic leukemia.

V and J are TRBV30 and TRBJ1-5; D gene unclear. Deletions cut 1 base from V and 5 bases from J, with 9 bases between. Germline assignment: CDR1 GTSNPN and CDR2 SVGIG (reference sequence). CDR3 length: 13 residues. CDR3 protein: CAWSDAADQPQHF. CDR3 coding DNA: TGTGCCTGGAGTGATGCTGCGGATCAGCCCCAGCATTTT.

The CDR3 reads CASRLTSGGYTDTQYF. CDR3 coding DNA: TGTGCCAGCAGACTTACTAGCGGGGGCTACACAGATACGCAGTATTTT. The J gene is TRBJ2-3, the V gene TRBV6-4, with 11 bases identical to TRBD2. The CDR3 is 16 amino acids. Looked up from germline, CDR1 is MRHNA and CDR2 is SNTAGT. With V trimmed by 6 bases and J by 2 bases, 7 bases remained unmatched.

This clone appeared a single time. The J gene is TRBJ1-4, the V gene TRBV27; 9 nucleotides align to TRBD1. CDR1 is MNHEY and CDR2 is SMNVEV in the germline V gene (reference sequence). This CDR3 is 12 amino acids long. V trimming: 8 bases; J trimming: 9 bases; junction bases outside the gene matches: 4. The chain's CDR3 is CASGDRVKKLFF. In nucleotides, the CDR3 is TGTGCCAGCGGGGACAGGGTGAAAAAACTGTTTTTT.

The rearrangement joins TRBV7-9 to TRBJ1-1, with 10 positions matching TRBD1. This CDR3 is built from 16 residues. V was pared by 5 bases and J by 4 bases, with 10 bases of the junction left unmatched. CDR1 SEHNR and CDR2 FQNEAQ come from the germline V gene (reference sequence). The CDR3 nucleotides read TGTGCCAGCAGCGACGACAGGGGGCCGTCTGGCACTGAAGCTTTCTTT. This encodes CASSDDRGPSGTEAFF.

CDR3 protein: CASSGGLAGNEQFF. CDR3 nucleotide sequence: TGTGCCAGCAGTGGGGGACTAGCGGGGAATGAGCAGTTCTTC. The chain joins TRBV2 to TRBJ2-1; the match to TRBD2 covers 13 bases. Trimming at V came to 4 bases and at J to 7 bases, leaving 1 base not matched to a gene. This CDR3 is 14 amino acids long. CDR1 and CDR2 from the germline V gene are SNHLY and FYNNEI.

The rearrangement uses TRBV7-9 and TRBJ2-7; TRBD1 is a possible D gene (6 bases). Germline loops: CDR1 SEHNR, CDR2 FQNEAQ (reference sequence). Trimming removed 3 bases at V and 2 bases at J, with 14 bases between. The CDR3 consists of 15 residues. CDR3 nucleotides: TGTGCCAGCAGCTTCTTGGCAGGGGTGACCTACGAGCAGTACTTC. Its translation is CASSFLAGVTYEQYF.

The chain carries TRBV4-3 and TRBJ1-2, with D perhaps TRBD1 (6 bases). This CDR3 spans 18 amino acids. Germline-derived CDR1 and CDR2 are LGHNA and YSLEER. With 0 bases removed from V and 1 base from J, the gap between germline ends came to 18 bases. Here the CDR3 DNA reads TGCGCCAGCAGCCAAGAGACAGGAGGACCATCGGTTAACTATGGCTACACCTTC. Its translation is CASSQETGGPSVNYGYTF.

This chain uses TRBV7-9 with TRBJ1-1; 7 bases align to TRBD1. This CDR3 is built from 14 residues. After removal of 3 bases from V and 4 bases from J, the junction contained 5 bases not matched to a gene. Germline CDR1 and CDR2: SEHNR and FQNEAQ (reference sequence). The CDR3 DNA reads as TGTGCCAGCAGCTTTAGTCCAGGGGGCACTGAAGCTTTCTTT. Amino acids: CASSFSPGGTEAFF.

The chain carries TRBV5-4 and TRBJ2-7; either TRBD1 or TRBD2 may supply D (6 bases each). CDR3 length equals 18 residues. Germline CDR1 is SGHNT and CDR2 is YYREEE (reference sequence). The V gene lost 4 bases and the J gene lost 6 bases, with 29 bases spanning the gap. As DNA, the CDR3 is TGTGCCAGCAGCCAGCTGGGGTGGAGGGACACGCGGGGCGGCGAGCAGTACTTC. The encoded protein is CASSQLGWRDTRGGEQYF. The variable domain in full, with the rest retrieved from reference TRBV5-4 and TRBJ2-7, is ETGVTQSPTHLIKTRGQQVTLRCSSQSGHNTVSWYQQALGQGPQFIFQYYREEENGRGNFPPRFSGLQFPNYSSELNVNALELDDSALYLCASSQLGWRDTRGGEQYFGPGTRLTVT.

This chain uses TRBV25-1 with TRBJ1-1; D gene ambiguous. The CDR3 contains 15 residues. The V end was cut by 1 base, the J end by 1 base, with 10 bases between. Germline CDR1 reads MGHDK; CDR2 reads SYGVNS. The DNA for the CDR3 is TGTGCCAGCAGTGAATTCGGCAACCAGAACACTGAAGCTTTCTTT. Protein sequence: CASSEFGNQNTEAFF. Combining the CDR3 with reference TRBV25-1 and TRBJ1-1 gives the whole variable domain EADIYQTPRYLVIGTGKKITLECSQTMGHDKMYWYQQDPGMELHLIHYSYGVNSTEKGDLSSESTVSRIRTEHFPLTLESARPSHTSQYLCASSEFGNQNTEAFFGQGTRLTVV.

This clone turned up a few times. The chain links TRBV9 to TRBJ1-4; D is undetermined. This CDR3 has 15 residues. Germline V gene sequence: CDR1 SGDLS, CDR2 YYNGEE. Trimming stripped 0 bases from V and 3 bases from J, with 9 bases between. CDR3 protein: CASSVGGVANEKLFF. The CDR3 DNA reads as TGTGCCAGCAGCGTAGGTGGTGTTGCTAATGAAAAACTGTTTTTT.

The CDR3 is CASTLLRCGNTIYF. The CDR3 coding sequence is TGCGCCAGCACCTTATTGAGATGTGGAAACACCATATATTTT. The chain carries TRBV23-1 and TRBJ1-3; D call uncertain. TRBV23-1 is marked as an open reading frame, function uncertain. The length of the CDR3 is 14 residues. Trimming left V 7 bases short and J 3 bases short, with 13 bases between.

The chain links TRBV10-3 to TRBJ2-7, with D unresolved. Germline CDR1 reads ENHRY; CDR2 reads SYGVKD. V lost 4 bases, J lost 0 bases, and 10 bases lay in between. The CDR3 is 14 amino acids. The chain's CDR3 is CAISGVSSSYEQYF. CDR3 nucleotide sequence: TGTGCCATCAGTGGGGTCTCCAGCTCCTACGAGCAGTACTTC.

The chain has TRBV11-3 and TRBJ2-5; TRBD1 aligns across 7 bases. Trimming at V came to 5 bases and at J to 3 bases, leaving 9 bases not matched to a gene. Germline lookup yields CDR1 SGHNT and CDR2 YENEEA. The CDR3 length is 15 residues. This CDR3 reads CASSTGWTGKETQYF. The CDR3 DNA reads TGTGCCAGCAGCACCGGTTGGACAGGCAAAGAGACCCAGTACTTC. The full variable domain, with the rest looked up from reference TRBV11-3 and TRBJ2-5, is EAGVVQSPRYKIIEKKQPVAFWCNPISGHNTLYWYLQNLGQGPELLIRYENEEAVDDSQLPKDRFSAERLKGVDSTLKIQPAELGDSAVYLCASSTGWTGKETQYFGPGTRLLVL.

This clone was seen a handful of times. The gene calls are TRBV5-5 and TRBJ2-7; D may be TRBD1 (6 bases). The CDR3 has 14 residues. Germline assignment: CDR1 SGHKS and CDR2 YYEKEE (reference sequence). V was shortened by 5 bases and J by 2 bases, with 14 bases between the two germline ends. The CDR3: CASRLRDTTYEQYF. For the CDR3, the DNA is TGTGCCAGCAGGCTCCGGGACACCACCTACGAGCAGTACTTC.

This rearrangement joins TRBV30 to TRBJ2-2; D gene unclear. The V and J ends lost 1 base and 1 base respectively, with 4 bases between them. Germline V gives CDR1 GTSNPN, CDR2 SVGIG (reference sequence). CDR3 length: 13 amino acids. This CDR3 is CAWSGRNTGELFF. As DNA, the CDR3 is TGTGCCTGGAGTGGGCGGAACACCGGGGAGCTGTTTTTT.

The V and J genes are TRBV5-5 and TRBJ1-2, with no clear D. The CDR3 covers 14 residues. V was pared by 4 bases and J by 8 bases, with 18 bases between. Germline loops: CDR1 SGHKS, CDR2 YYEKEE (reference sequence). The CDR3 is CASSIRWTAEGYTF. In DNA form, the CDR3 reads TGTGCCAGCAGCATAAGGTGGACGGCGGAGGGCTACACCTTC.

The chain combines TRBV27 with TRBJ2-1; unclear D gene. The V gene lost 8 bases and the J gene lost 0 bases, with 8 bases spanning the gap. Germline values: CDR1 MNHEY, CDR2 SMNVEV (reference sequence). CDR3 length equals 13 residues. The CDR3 DNA follows: TGTGCCAGCGCGACCAGCTCCTACAATGAGCAGTTCTTC. It is translated as CASATSSYNEQFF.

This clone has more than one count but fewer than ten. The rearrangement links TRBV27 to TRBJ1-6; D is unclear. CDR3 length: 14 residues. Per germline, CDR1 MNHEY and CDR2 SMNVEV (reference sequence). Trimming pared 5 bases from V and 3 bases from J, leaving 8 bases between. This CDR3 is CASSAPNYNSPLHF. The CDR3 DNA is TGTGCCAGCAGTGCGCCGAACTATAATTCACCCCTCCACTTT.